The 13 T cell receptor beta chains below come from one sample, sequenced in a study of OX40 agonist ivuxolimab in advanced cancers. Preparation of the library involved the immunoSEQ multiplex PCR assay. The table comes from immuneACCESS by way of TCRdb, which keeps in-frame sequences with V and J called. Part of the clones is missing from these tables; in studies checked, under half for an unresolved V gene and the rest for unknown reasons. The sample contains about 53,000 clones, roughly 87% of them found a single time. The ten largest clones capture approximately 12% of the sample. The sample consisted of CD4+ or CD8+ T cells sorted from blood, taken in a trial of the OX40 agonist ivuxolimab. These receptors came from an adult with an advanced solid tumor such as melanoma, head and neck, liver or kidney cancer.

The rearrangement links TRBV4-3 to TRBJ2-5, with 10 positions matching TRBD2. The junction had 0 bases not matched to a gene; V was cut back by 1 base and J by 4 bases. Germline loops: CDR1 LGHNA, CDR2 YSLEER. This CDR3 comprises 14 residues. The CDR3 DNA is TGCGCCAGCAGCCAAGGACTAGCGGGAGAGACCCAGTACTTC. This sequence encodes CASSQGLAGETQYF.

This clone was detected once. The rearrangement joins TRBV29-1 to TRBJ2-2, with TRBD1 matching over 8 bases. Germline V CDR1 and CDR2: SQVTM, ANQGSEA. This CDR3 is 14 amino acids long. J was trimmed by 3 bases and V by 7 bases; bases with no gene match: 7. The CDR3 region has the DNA TGCAGCGCCTTGGGACAGGTGGACACCGGGGAGCTGTTTTTT. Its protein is CSALGQVDTGELFF.

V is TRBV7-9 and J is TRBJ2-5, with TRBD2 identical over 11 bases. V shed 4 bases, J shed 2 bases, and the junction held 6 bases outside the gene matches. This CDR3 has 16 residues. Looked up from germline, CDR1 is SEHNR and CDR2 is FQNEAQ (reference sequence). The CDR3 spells CASSWGLAEPQETQYF. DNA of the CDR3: TGTGCCAGCAGCTGGGGACTAGCGGAACCTCAAGAGACCCAGTACTTC.

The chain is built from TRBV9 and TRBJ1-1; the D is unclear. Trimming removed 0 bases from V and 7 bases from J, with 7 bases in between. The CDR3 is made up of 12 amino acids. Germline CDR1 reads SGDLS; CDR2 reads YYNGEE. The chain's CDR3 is CASSVGWGEAFF. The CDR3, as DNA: TGTGCCAGCAGCGTAGGTTGGGGTGAAGCTTTCTTT. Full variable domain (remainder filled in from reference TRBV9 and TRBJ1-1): DSGVTQTPKHLITATGQRVTLRCSPRSGDLSVYWYQQSLDQGLQFLIQYYNGEERAKGNILERFSAQQFPDLHSELNLSSLELGDSALYFCASSVGWGEAFFGQGTRLTVV.

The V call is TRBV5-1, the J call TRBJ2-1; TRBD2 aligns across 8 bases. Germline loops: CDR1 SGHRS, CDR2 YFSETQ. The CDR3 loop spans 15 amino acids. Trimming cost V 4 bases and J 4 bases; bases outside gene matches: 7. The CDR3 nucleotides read TGCGCCAGCAGCCCATCCCGGGGGGGTTACAATGAGCAGTTCTTC. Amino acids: CASSPSRGGYNEQFF.

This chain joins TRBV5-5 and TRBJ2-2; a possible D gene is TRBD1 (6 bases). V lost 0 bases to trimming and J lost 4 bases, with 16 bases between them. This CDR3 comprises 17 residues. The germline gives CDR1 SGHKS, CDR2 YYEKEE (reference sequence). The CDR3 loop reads CASSLDLAGQLTGELFF. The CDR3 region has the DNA TGTGCCAGCAGCTTGGATTTGGCCGGACAGCTCACCGGGGAGCTGTTTTTT. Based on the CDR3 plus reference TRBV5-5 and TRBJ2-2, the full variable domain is DAGVTQSPTHLIKTRGQQVTLRCSPISGHKSVSWYQQVLGQGPQFIFQYYEKEERGRGNFPDRFSARQFPNYSSELNVNALLLGDSALYLCASSLDLAGQLTGELFFGEGSRLTVL.

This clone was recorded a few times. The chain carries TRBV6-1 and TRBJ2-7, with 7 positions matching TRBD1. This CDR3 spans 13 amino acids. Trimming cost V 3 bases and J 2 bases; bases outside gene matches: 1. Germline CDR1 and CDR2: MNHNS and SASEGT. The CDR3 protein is CASSETGPYEQYV. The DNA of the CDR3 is TGTGCCAGCAGTGAGACAGGGCCCTACGAGCAGTACGTC.

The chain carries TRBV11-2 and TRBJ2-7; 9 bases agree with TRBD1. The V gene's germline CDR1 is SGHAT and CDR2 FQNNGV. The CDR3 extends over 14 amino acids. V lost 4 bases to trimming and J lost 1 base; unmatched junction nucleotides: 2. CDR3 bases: TGTGCCAGCAGCTACGGGACAGGGTCCTACGAGCAGTACTTC. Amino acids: CASSYGTGSYEQYF.

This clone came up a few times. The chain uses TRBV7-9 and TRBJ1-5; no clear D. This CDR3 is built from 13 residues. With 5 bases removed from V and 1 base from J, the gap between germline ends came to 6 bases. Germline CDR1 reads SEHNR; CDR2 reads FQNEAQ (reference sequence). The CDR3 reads CASSTNSNQPQHF. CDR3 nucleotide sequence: TGTGCCAGCAGCACAAACAGCAATCAGCCCCAGCATTTT.

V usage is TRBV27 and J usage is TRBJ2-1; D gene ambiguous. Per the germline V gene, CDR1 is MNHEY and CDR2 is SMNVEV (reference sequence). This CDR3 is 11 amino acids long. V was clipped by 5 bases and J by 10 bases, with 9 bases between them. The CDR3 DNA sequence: TGTGCCAGCAGTCCAGGACGCGAGCAGTTCTTC. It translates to CASSPGREQFF.

CDR3 coding DNA: TGTGCCAGCCGGGCCCAGGGGATCGACACCATATATTTT. Residues: CASRAQGIDTIYF. The rearrangement joins TRBV2 to TRBJ1-3; weak D call: TRBD1 (6 bases). V dropped 8 bases and J dropped 8 bases, with 16 bases sitting between them. The CDR3 runs to 13 residues. Germline loops: CDR1 SNHLY, CDR2 FYNNEI. The whole variable domain, filled in from reference TRBV2 and TRBJ1-3, reads EPEVTQTPSHQVTQMGQEVILRCVPISNHLYFYWYRQILGQKVEFLVSFYNNEISEKSEIFDDQFSVERPDGSNFTLKIRSTKLEDSAMYFCASRAQGIDTIYFGEGSWLTVV.

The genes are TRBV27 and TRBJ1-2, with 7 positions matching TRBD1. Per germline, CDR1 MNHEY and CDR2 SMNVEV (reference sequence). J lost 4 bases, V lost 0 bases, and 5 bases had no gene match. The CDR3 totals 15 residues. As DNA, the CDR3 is TGTGCCAGCAGTTTATCCCAGGGACAGACCTATGGCTACACCTTC. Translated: CASSLSQGQTYGYTF.

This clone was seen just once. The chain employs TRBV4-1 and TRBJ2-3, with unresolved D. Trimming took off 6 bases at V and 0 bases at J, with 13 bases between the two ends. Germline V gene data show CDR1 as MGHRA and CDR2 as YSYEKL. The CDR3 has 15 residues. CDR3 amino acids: CASSRVGSSTDTQYF. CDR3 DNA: TGCGCCAGCAGTCGAGTAGGATCTAGCACAGATACGCAGTATTTT.